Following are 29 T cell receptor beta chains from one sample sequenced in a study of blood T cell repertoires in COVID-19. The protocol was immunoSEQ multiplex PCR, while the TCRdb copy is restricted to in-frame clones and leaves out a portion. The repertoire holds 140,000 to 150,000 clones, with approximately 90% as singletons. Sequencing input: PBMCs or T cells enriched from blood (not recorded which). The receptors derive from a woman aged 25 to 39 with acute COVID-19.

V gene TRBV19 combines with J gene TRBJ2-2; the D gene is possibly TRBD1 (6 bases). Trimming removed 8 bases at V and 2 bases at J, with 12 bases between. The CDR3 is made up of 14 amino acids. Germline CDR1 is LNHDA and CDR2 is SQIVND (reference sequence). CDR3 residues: CASPGDSNTGELFF. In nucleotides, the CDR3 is TGTGCCAGTCCAGGGGATTCCAACACCGGGGAGCTGTTTTTT.

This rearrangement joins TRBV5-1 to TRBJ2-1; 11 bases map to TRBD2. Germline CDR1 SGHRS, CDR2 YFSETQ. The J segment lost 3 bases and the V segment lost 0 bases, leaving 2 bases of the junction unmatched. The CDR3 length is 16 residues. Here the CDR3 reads CASSLVGTSGYNEQFF. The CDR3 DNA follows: TGCGCCAGCAGCTTGGTAGGGACTAGCGGCTACAATGAGCAGTTCTTC.

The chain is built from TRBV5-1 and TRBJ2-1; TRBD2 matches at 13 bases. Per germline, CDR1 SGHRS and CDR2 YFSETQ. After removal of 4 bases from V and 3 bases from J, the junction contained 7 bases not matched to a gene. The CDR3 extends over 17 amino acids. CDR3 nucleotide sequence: TGCGCCAGCAGCGGGGGGACTAGCGGGATTATCTACAATGAGCAGTTCTTC. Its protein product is CASSGGTSGIIYNEQFF.

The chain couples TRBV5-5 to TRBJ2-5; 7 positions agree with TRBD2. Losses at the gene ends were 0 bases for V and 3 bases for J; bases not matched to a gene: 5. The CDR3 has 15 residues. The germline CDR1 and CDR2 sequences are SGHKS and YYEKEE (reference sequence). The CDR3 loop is CASSLGSGTKETQYF. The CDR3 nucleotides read TGTGCCAGCAGCTTGGGTTCCGGGACTAAAGAGACCCAGTACTTC.

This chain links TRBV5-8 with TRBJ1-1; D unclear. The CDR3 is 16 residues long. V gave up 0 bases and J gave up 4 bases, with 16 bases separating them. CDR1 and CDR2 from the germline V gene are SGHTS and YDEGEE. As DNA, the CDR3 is TGTGCCAGCAGCTTGGGGGTCTCGCCGGAGGCCACTGAAGCTTTCTTT. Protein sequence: CASSLGVSPEATEAFF.

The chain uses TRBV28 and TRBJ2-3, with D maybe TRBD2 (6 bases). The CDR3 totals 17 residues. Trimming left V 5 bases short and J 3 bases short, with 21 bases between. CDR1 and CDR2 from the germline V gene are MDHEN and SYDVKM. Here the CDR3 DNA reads TGTGCCAGCAGTCCCCTCGTCATTCGCGGGGTTACAGATACGCAGTATTTT. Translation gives CASSPLVIRGVTDTQYF.

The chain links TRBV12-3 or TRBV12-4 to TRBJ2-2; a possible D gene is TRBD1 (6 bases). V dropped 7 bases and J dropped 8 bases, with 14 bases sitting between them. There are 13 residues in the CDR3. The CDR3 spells CASNTQGPGELFF. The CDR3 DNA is TGTGCCAGCAATACACAGGGACCGGGGGAGCTGTTTTTT.

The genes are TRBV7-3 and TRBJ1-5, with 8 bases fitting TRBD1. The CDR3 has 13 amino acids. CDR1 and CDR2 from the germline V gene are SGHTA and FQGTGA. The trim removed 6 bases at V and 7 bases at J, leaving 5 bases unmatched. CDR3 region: CASSLTGEQPQHF. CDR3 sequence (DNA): TGTGCCAGCAGTCTGACAGGGGAACAGCCCCAGCATTTT.

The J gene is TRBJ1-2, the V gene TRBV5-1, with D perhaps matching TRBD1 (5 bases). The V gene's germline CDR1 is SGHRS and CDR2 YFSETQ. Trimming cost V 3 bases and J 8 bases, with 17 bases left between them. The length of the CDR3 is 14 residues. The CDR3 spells CASSWEQEGLGYTF. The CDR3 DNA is TGCGCCAGCAGCTGGGAACAGGAGGGGTTGGGCTACACCTTC.

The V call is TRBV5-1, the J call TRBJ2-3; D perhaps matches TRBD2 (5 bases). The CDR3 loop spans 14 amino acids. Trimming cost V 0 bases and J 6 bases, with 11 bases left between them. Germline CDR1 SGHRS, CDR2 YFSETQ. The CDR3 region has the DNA TGCGCCAGCAGCTTGGTGCCGGGAAGTGATACGCAGTATTTT. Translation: CASSLVPGSDTQYF.

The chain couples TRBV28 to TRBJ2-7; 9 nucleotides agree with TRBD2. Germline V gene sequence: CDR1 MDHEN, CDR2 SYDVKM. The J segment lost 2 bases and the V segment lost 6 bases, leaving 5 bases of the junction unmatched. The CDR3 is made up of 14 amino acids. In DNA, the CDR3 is TGTGCCAGCAGCGTAGCGGGAGAAACCTACGAGCAGTACTTC. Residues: CASSVAGETYEQYF.

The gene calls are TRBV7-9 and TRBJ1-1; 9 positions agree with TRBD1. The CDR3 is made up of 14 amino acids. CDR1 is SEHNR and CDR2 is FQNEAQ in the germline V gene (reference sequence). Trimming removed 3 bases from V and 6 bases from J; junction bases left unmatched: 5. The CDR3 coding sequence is TGTGCCAGCAGCTTTACAGGGGGCAATCCTGAAGCTTTCTTT. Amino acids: CASSFTGGNPEAFF.

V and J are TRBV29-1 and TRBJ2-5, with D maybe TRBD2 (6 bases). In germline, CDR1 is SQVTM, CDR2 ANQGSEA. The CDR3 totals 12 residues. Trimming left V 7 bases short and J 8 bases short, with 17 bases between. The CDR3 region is CSAWDSVKTQYF. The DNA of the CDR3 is TGCAGCGCCTGGGACTCTGTTAAAACCCAGTACTTC.

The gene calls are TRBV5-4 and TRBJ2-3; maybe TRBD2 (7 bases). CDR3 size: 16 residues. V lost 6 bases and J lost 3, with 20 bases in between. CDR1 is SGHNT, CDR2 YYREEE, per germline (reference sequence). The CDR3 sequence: CASTRGASGGTDTQYF. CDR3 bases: TGTGCCAGCACCCGGGGGGCTAGCGGTGGGACAGATACGCAGTATTTT.

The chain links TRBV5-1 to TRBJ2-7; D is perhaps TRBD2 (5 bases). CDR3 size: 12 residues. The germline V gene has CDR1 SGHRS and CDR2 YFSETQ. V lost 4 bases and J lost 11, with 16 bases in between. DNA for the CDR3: TGCGCCAGCAGCGATGTGAATAGCGCCAAGTACTTC. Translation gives CASSDVNSAKYF.

DNA of the CDR3: TGTGCCAGTGTCTTAGCGGGAGTCAGTCAAGAGACCCAGTACTTC. It yields the protein CASVLAGVSQETQYF. The gene calls are TRBV2 and TRBJ2-5, with 9 bases matching TRBD2. The CDR3 has 15 amino acids. Germline V CDR1 and CDR2: SNHLY, FYNNEI. V lost 9 bases to trimming and J lost 2 bases; unmatched junction nucleotides: 10.

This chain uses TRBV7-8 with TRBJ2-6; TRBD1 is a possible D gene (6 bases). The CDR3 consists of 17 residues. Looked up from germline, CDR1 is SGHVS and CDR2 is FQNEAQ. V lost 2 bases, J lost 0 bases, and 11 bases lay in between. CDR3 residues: CASSLQGQGSGANVLTF. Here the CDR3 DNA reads TGTGCCAGCAGCTTACAGGGGCAGGGCTCTGGGGCCAACGTCCTGACTTTC. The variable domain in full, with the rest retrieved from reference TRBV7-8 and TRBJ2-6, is GAGVSQSPRYKVAKRGQDVALRCDPISGHVSLFWYQQALGQGPEFLTYFQNEAQLDKSGLPSDRFFAERPEGSVSTLKIQRTQQEDSAVYLCASSLQGQGSGANVLTFGAGSRLTVL.

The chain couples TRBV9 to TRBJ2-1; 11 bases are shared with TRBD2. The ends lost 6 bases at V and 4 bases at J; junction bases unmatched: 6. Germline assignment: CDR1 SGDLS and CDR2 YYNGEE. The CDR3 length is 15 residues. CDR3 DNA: TGTGCCAGCAACATAGCGGGAGGGCCTTACAATGAGCAGTTCTTC. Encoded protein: CASNIAGGPYNEQFF.

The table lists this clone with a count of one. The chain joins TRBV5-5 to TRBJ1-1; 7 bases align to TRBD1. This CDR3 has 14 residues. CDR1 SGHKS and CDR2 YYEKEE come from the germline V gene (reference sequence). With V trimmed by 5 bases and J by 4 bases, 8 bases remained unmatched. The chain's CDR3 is CASSIGTEGTEAFF. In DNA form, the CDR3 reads TGTGCCAGCAGTATAGGGACAGAGGGCACTGAAGCTTTCTTT.

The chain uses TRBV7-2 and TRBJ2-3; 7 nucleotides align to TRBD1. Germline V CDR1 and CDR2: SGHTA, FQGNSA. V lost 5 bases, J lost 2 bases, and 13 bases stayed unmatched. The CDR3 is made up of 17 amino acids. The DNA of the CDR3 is TGTGCCAGCAGCATTCAAACAGGGGCTTATACCACAGATACGCAGTATTTT. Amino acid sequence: CASSIQTGAYTTDTQYF.

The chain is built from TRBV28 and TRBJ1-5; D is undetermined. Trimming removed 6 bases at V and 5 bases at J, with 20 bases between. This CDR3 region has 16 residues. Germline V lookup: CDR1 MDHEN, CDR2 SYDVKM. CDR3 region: CASSDPGLGGDQPQHF. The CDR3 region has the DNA TGTGCCAGCAGCGACCCCGGTTTGGGAGGTGATCAGCCCCAGCATTTT.

The DNA for the CDR3 is TGTGCCAGCAGTGATCCCGGGAGTAGTTTGGAGACCCAGTACTTC. It yields the protein CASSDPGSSLETQYF. V is TRBV25-1 and J is TRBJ2-5; D is possibly TRBD2 (6 bases). The germline V gene has CDR1 MGHDK and CDR2 SYGVNS. Trimming pared 3 bases from V and 5 bases from J, leaving 16 bases between. The CDR3 consists of 15 residues.

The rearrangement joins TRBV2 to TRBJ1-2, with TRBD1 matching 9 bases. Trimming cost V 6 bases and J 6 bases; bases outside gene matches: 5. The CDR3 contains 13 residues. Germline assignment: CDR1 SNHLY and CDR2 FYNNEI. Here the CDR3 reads CASRMGQGNGYTF. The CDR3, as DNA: TGTGCCAGCAGGATGGGACAGGGTAATGGCTACACCTTC. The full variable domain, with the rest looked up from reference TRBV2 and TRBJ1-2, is EPEVTQTPSHQVTQMGQEVILRCVPISNHLYFYWYRQILGQKVEFLVSFYNNEISEKSEIFDDQFSVERPDGSNFTLKIRSTKLEDSAMYFCASRMGQGNGYTFGSGTRLTVV.

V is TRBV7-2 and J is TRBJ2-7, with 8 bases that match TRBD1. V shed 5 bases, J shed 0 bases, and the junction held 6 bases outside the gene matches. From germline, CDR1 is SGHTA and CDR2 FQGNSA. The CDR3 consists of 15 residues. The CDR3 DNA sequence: TGTGCCAGCAGCCCGAGGACAGGGAGCTCCTACGAGCAGTACTTC. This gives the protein CASSPRTGSSYEQYF.

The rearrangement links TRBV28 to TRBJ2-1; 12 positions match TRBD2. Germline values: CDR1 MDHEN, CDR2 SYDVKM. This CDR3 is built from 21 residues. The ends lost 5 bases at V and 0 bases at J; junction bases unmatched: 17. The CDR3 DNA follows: TGTGCCAGCAGTAGGGGACTAGCGGGCGATCGGAGGATGGGCTCCTACAATGAGCAGTTCTTC. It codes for CASSRGLAGDRRMGSYNEQFF.

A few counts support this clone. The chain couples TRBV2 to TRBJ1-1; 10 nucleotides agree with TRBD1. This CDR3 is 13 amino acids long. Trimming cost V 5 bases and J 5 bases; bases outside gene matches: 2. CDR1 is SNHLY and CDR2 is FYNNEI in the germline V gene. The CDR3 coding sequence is TGTGCCAGCAGTCGGGACAGGGGTACTGAAGCTTTCTTT. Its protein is CASSRDRGTEAFF.

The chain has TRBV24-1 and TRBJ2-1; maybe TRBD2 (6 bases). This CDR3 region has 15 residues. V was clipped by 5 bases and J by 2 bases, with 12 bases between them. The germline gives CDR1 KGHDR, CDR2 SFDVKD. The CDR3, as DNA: TGTGCCACCAGTGCGGGAGAAGCCCCCTACAATGAGCAGTTCTTC. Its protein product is CATSAGEAPYNEQFF.

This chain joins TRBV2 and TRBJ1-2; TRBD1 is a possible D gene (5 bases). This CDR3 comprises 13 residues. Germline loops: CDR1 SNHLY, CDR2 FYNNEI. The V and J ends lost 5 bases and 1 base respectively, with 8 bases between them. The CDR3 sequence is CASSPDSNYGYTF. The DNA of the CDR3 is TGTGCCAGCAGTCCTGACAGTAACTATGGCTACACCTTC.

CDR3 nucleotide sequence: TGTGCCAGCACCCACAGGGTAGGGGAAAAACTGTTTTTT. This gives the protein CASTHRVGEKLFF. The genes are TRBV7-9 and TRBJ1-4, with D possibly matching TRBD1 (6 bases). Trimming removed 7 bases from V and 8 bases from J, with 14 bases in between. Looked up from germline, CDR1 is SEHNR and CDR2 is FQNEAQ (reference sequence). The CDR3 is 13 amino acids.